The next 28 T cell receptor beta chains were all read from a single sample in a study of post-analysis software for immune sequencing data. Findings of the study overall: TRBV5-6, TRBV5-1 and TRBV20-1 were among several TRBV segments more frequent in patients than controls.

These receptors' targets are unknown. Sequencing libraries made from TCR beta cDNA carried unique molecular identifiers. One entry per CDR3 protein results from TCRdb running MiXCR on the PCR reads. Here the sample spans approximately 730,000 distinct CDR3 sequences, roughly 30% being singletons. Material for sequencing was blood. All receptors come from a girl aged 10-17 years with multiple sclerosis.

This clonotype was found a few times. V gene TRBV20-1 combines with J gene TRBJ2-1; D is perhaps TRBD2 (5 bases). V lost 2 bases and J lost 4, with 9 bases in between. The CDR3 sequence is 13 residues long. Germline assignment: CDR1 DFQATT and CDR2 SNEGSKA (reference sequence). CDR3 residues: CSARSDSYNEQFF. The DNA for the CDR3 is TGCAGTGCTAGATCGGACTCGTACAATGAGCAGTTCTTC.

This clonotype has a handful of counts. This chain uses TRBV4-3 with TRBJ2-4, with 8 nucleotides matching TRBD2. The length of the CDR3 is 21 residues. The junction had 17 bases not matched to a gene; V was cut back by 0 bases and J by 1 base. Germline loops: CDR1 LGHNA, CDR2 YSLEER. The DNA for the CDR3 is TGCGCCAGCAGCCAAGATGTGGAGACTAGCGAGGTTATGCGGGCCAAAAACATTCAGTACTTC. Translating it yields CASSQDVETSEVMRAKNIQYF.

Note on this clonotype: The conserved closing phenylalanine or tryptophan is absent in this CDR3, likely reflecting a read error. This rearrangement joins TRBV20-1 to TRBJ1-6; D is possibly TRBD1 (5 bases). Germline CDR1 reads DFQATT; CDR2 reads SNEGSKA (reference sequence). V was cut by 6 bases and J by 4 bases, with 7 bases left in between. This CDR3 has 12 residues. CDR3 sequence reads: CSAGEYNSPLHV. For the CDR3, the DNA is TGCAGTGCGGGGGAGTATAATTCACCCCTCCACGTT.

This clonotype has just a few counts. The chain has TRBV6-2 or TRBV6-3 and TRBJ2-5; D is perhaps TRBD2 (6 bases). Germline CDR1 MNHEY, CDR2 SVGEGT. V lost 7 bases and J 4 bases, leaving 16 bases between the germline ends. The CDR3 sequence is 14 residues long. CDR3 residues: CASKSGSSGETQYF. CDR3 DNA: TGTGCCAGCAAAAGCGGGTCGTCTGGAGAGACCCAGTACTTC.

The genes are TRBV7-2 and TRBJ1-2, with D uncertain. This CDR3 region has 13 residues. Germline CDR1 reads SGHTA; CDR2 reads FQGNSA. Trimming stripped 1 base from V and 4 bases from J, with 7 bases between. CDR3 residues: CASSLELVYGYTF. The CDR3 DNA reads as TGTGCCAGCAGCTTAGAACTGGTCTATGGCTACACCTTC.

This clonotype was observed a handful of times. The chain recombines TRBV20-1 with TRBJ2-5; TRBD2 aligns across 11 bases. The end of the DNA is better explained by TRBJ2-7, so the J call may be wrong. The CDR3 is 17 residues long. CDR1 and CDR2 (germline): DFQATT, SNEGSKA (reference sequence). The CDR3 nucleotides are TGCAGTGCTAGACTCTCCCCCACTAGCGGGGGCTTTTACGAGCAGTACTTC. It translates to CSARLSPTSGGFYEQYF.

This rearrangement joins TRBV5-1 to TRBJ1-2; the D is unclear. The CDR3 covers 15 residues. Germline V lookup: CDR1 SGHRS, CDR2 YFSETQ. Trimming shortened V by 1 base and J by 5 bases, and 15 bases separated the two germline ends. The CDR3 region is CASSLHESSFYGYTF. The CDR3 nucleotides are TGCGCCAGCAGCTTGCATGAGAGTTCTTTTTATGGCTACACCTTC.

The chain has TRBV20-1 and TRBJ1-1; D perhaps matches TRBD1 (5 bases). Looked up from germline, CDR1 is DFQATT and CDR2 is SNEGSKA (reference sequence). V shed 3 bases and J shed 3 bases, with 11 bases lying between them. The CDR3 spans 13 residues. The CDR3 coding sequence is TGCAGTGCTAGTCGCCGGGGGGACACTGAAGCTTTCTTT. The encoded protein is CSASRRGDTEAFF.

In this sample, this clonotype turned up once. The rearrangement joins TRBV11-2 to TRBJ1-5; TRBD1 agrees at 7 bases. This CDR3 is 17 amino acids long. V was clipped by 5 bases and J by 9 bases; unmatched bases: 19. CDR1 and CDR2 from the germline V gene are SGHAT and FQNNGV. As DNA, the CDR3 is TGTGCCAGCAGCCCTACCTCGACAGGGTTCGAGATGGGGCCCCAGCATTTT. This codes for CASSPTSTGFEMGPQHF. The full variable domain, its missing parts supplied by reference TRBV11-2 and TRBJ1-5, is EAGVAQSPRYKIIEKRQSVAFWCNPISGHATLYWYQQILGQGPKLLIQFQNNGVVDDSQLPKDRFSAERLKGVDSTLKIQPAKLEDSAVYLCASSPTSTGFEMGPQHFGDGTRLSIL.

The chain combines TRBV7-2 with TRBJ2-1; TRBD2 aligns across 7 bases. The ends lost 2 bases at V and 14 bases at J; junction bases unmatched: 6. Germline-derived CDR1 and CDR2 are SGHTA and FQGNSA. The CDR3 runs to 12 residues. CDR3 nucleotide sequence: TGTGCCAGCAGCTTAATTCGCGGGAGCGAGTTCTTC. It translates to CASSLIRGSEFF.

The rearrangement uses TRBV20-1 and TRBJ1-4; no clear D. V was shortened by 0 bases and J by 7 bases, with 15 bases between the two germline ends. Germline V gene data show CDR1 as DFQATT and CDR2 as SNEGSKA (reference sequence). CDR3 length: 15 residues. The CDR3 DNA sequence: TGCAGTGCTAGAGACCCCACAGCTATCGGTGAAAAACTGTTTTTT. This encodes CSARDPTAIGEKLFF.

This clonotype was detected many times. The CDR3 bases are TGTGCCAGCAGCGTGGGGGGTGTAGGCAATGAGCAGTTCTTC. This translates into CASSVGGVGNEQFF. The chain combines TRBV12-3 or TRBV12-4 with TRBJ2-1; D is possibly TRBD2 (6 bases). CDR3 length equals 14 residues. V lost 6 bases and J lost 6, with 15 bases in between.

This clonotype was counted a few times. V and J are TRBV24-1 and TRBJ2-3; TRBD2 agrees at 7 bases. This CDR3 is built from 14 residues. V shed 7 bases, J shed 5 bases, and the junction held 8 bases outside the gene matches. Germline CDR1 reads KGHDR; CDR2 reads SFDVKD. In nucleotides, the CDR3 is TGTGCCACCAGCGACCCGGGGGGAGGAGATACGCAGTATTTT. Amino acids: CATSDPGGGDTQYF.

In this sample, this clonotype turned up once. The genes are TRBV6-2 or TRBV6-3 and TRBJ2-2, with a weak D call TRBD1 (5 bases). Trimming took off 4 bases at V and 5 bases at J, with 17 bases between the two ends. The CDR3 covers 16 residues. Germline CDR1 is MNHEY and CDR2 is SVGEGT. CDR3 sequence (DNA): TGTGCCAGCAGTTCCGCAGGGATGATTAGGACCGGGGAGCTGTTTTTT. The encoded protein is CASSSAGMIRTGELFF.

This clonotype was recorded many times. One end of the junction fails to match germline, which may point to a read error. The CDR3 sequence: CSARETGDSGYTF. For the CDR3, the DNA is TGCAGTGCCAGAGAAACAGGGGACTCTGGCTACACCTTC. The chain uses TRBV20-1 and TRBJ1-2; 7 bases fit TRBD1. This CDR3 region has 13 residues. Germline V gene sequence: CDR1 DFQATT, CDR2 SNEGSKA (reference sequence).

This clonotype turned up a few times. The chain uses TRBV5-1 and TRBJ2-1; D is undetermined. CDR1 SGHRS and CDR2 YFSETQ come from the germline V gene. This CDR3 has 16 residues. V gave up 1 base and J gave up 6 bases, with 17 bases separating them. This CDR3 reads CASSLPPGQKFNEQFF. The CDR3 DNA follows: TGCGCCAGCAGCTTGCCCCCGGGCCAGAAATTCAATGAGCAGTTCTTC.

The chain has TRBV5-1 and TRBJ1-4; no definite D call. Looked up from germline, CDR1 is SGHRS and CDR2 is YFSETQ. The V gene lost 0 bases and the J gene lost 13 bases, with 10 bases spanning the gap. The CDR3 totals 12 residues. CDR3 amino acids: CASSLDGSGLFF. In DNA form, the CDR3 reads TGCGCCAGCAGCTTGGATGGGTCCGGACTGTTTTTT.

This clonotype was detected only a few times. The CDR3 spells CASSLRGLAPFSYEQYF. The CDR3 nucleotides are TGTGCCAGCAGCTTACGGGGACTAGCGCCCTTCTCCTACGAGCAGTACTTC. This chain connects TRBV7-2 to TRBJ2-7, with 10 bases that match TRBD2. Germline CDR1 is SGHTA and CDR2 is FQGNSA. The length of the CDR3 is 17 residues. J lost 0 bases, V lost 2 bases, and 7 bases had no gene match.

The chain employs TRBV3-1 and TRBJ1-4; D gene unclear. This CDR3 is 19 amino acids long. CDR1 is LGHDT and CDR2 is YNNKEL in the germline V gene (reference sequence). V dropped 1 base and J dropped 0 bases, with 18 bases sitting between them. The DNA of the CDR3 is TGTGCCAGCAGCCAAGCTTGGCGGGCCGGAGTTGCAACTAATGAAAAACTGTTTTTT. This encodes CASSQAWRAGVATNEKLFF.

This clonotype was counted between two and nine times. This sequence joins TRBV29-1 and TRBJ1-1; D is possibly TRBD1 (5 bases). This CDR3 region has 13 residues. Trimming took off 5 bases at V and 4 bases at J, with 14 bases between the two ends. The germline V gene encodes CDR1 SQVTM and CDR2 ANQGSEA. The CDR3 loop is CSVTTAGGTEAFF. CDR3 coding DNA: TGCAGCGTTACGACGGCGGGGGGCACTGAAGCTTTCTTT.

The V gene is TRBV6-5, the J gene TRBJ1-2; tentative D call: TRBD1 (6 bases). CDR3 length: 12 amino acids. V lost 10 bases, J lost 2 bases, and 11 bases lay in between. Germline assignment: CDR1 MNHEY and CDR2 SVGAGI. The DNA of the CDR3 is TGTGCCACCGGCGACAGGAACTATGGCTACACCTTC. Translation: CATGDRNYGYTF.

The rearrangement links TRBV6-1 to TRBJ1-5; TRBD1 aligns across 9 bases. The CDR3 extends over 16 amino acids. The J segment lost 4 bases and the V segment lost 6 bases, leaving 10 bases of the junction unmatched. The germline V gene encodes CDR1 MNHNS and CDR2 SASEGT. The CDR3 DNA sequence: TGTGCCAGCAGACTGATAGGACAGGGGTGGAATCAGCCCCAGCATTTT. Encoded protein: CASRLIGQGWNQPQHF.

Regarding this clonotype: This may arise from a read error, as a much more abundant clone is one base away. J is TRBJ2-7 and V is TRBV12-3 or TRBV12-4; D uncertain. Trimming took 1 base from V and 12 from J, leaving 16 bases between them. The CDR3 loop spans 13 amino acids. The CDR3 bases are TGTGCCAGCAGTTTAGGGGTGAGGCAGACCCGGTACTTC. Amino acids: CASSLGVRQTRYF.

Many counts were recorded for this clonotype. The chain uses TRBV28 and TRBJ2-7; a possible D gene is TRBD2 (5 bases). The germline gives CDR1 MDHEN, CDR2 SYDVKM. The CDR3 runs 12 residues. The chain's CDR3 is CSSGRGLGEQYF. Written as DNA, the CDR3 is TGTTCCTCCGGTCGGGGATTAGGAGAGCAGTACTTC.

In this sample, this clonotype turned up many times. The V and J genes are TRBV6-1 and TRBJ2-5; possibly TRBD1 or TRBD2 for D (5 bases each). This CDR3 has 16 residues. Trimming removed 3 bases at V and 4 bases at J, with 18 bases between. Germline V gives CDR1 MNHNS, CDR2 SASEGT. The CDR3: CASSDGAWRQGETQYF. The CDR3 DNA reads TGTGCCAGCAGTGATGGAGCGTGGAGGCAGGGAGAGACCCAGTACTTC.

In its sample, this clonotype was seen a few times. The chain uses TRBV5-1 and TRBJ2-1; D may match TRBD1 or TRBD2 (6 bases each). CDR1 is SGHRS, CDR2 YFSETQ, per germline. Deletions cut 4 bases from V and 5 bases from J, with 13 bases between. CDR3 length: 14 residues. The chain's CDR3 is CASSASGANNEQFF. DNA for the CDR3: TGCGCCAGCAGCGCCTCGGGGGCAAACAATGAGCAGTTCTTC.

This clonotype was counted between two and nine times. The chain has TRBV20-1 and TRBJ2-1; D is unclear. Trimming took off 6 bases at V and 10 bases at J, with 22 bases between the two ends. Germline V gene data show CDR1 as DFQATT and CDR2 as SNEGSKA (reference sequence). This CDR3 has 14 residues. The CDR3 DNA reads TGCAGTGCCATTATGGCCCGCCTCGGAGTCGAGCAGTTCTTC. Encoded protein: CSAIMARLGVEQFF.

The rearrangement joins TRBV6-5 to TRBJ2-2; TRBD1 aligns across 7 bases. There are 15 residues in the CDR3. The V segment lost 6 bases and the J segment 2 bases; nucleotides outside the gene matches: 6. CDR1 and CDR2 from the germline V gene are MNHEY and SVGAGI. In nucleotides, the CDR3 is TGTGCCAGCAGACAGACAGGGCTTAACACCGGGGAGCTGTTTTTT. This codes for CASRQTGLNTGELFF.